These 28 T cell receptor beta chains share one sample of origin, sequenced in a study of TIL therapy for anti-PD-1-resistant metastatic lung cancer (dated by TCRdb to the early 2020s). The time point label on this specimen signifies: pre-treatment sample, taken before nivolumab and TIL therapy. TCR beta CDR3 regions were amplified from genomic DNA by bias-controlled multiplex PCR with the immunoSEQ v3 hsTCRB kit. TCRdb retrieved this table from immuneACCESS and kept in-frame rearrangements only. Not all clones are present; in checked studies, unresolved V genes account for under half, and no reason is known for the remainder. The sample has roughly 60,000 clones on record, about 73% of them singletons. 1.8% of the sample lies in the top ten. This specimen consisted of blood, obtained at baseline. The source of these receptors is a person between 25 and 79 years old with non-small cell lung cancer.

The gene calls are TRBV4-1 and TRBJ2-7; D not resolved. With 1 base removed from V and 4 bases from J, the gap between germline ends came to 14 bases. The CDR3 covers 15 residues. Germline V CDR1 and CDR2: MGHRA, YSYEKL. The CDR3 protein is CASSQAFDRRYEQYF. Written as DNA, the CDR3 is TGCGCCAGCAGCCAAGCGTTCGATCGTAGGTACGAGCAGTACTTC.

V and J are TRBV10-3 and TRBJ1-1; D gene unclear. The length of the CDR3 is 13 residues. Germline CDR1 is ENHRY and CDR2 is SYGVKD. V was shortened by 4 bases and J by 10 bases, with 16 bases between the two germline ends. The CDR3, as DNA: TGTGCCATCAGTGGTAAGGAAGCTGCTGGAGCTTTCTTT. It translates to CAISGKEAAGAFF.

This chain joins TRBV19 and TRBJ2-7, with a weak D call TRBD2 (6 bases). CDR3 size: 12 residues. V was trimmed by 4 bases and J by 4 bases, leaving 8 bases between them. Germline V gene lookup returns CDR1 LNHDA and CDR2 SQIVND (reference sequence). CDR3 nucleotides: TGTGCCAGTAGTACGCGGGATTACGAGCAGTACTTC. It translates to CASSTRDYEQYF.

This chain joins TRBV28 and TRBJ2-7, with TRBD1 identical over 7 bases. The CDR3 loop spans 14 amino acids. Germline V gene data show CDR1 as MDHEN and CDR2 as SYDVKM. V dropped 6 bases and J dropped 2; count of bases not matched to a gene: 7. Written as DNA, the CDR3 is TGTGCCAGCAGAGAACAGGGGAAGACCTACGAGCAGTACTTC. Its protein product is CASREQGKTYEQYF. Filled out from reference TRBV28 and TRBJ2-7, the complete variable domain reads DVKVTQSSRYLVKRTGEKVFLECVQDMDHENMFWYRQDPGLGLRLIYFSYDVKMKEKGDIPEGYSVSREKKERFSLILESASTNQTSMYLCASREQGKTYEQYFGPGTRLTVT.

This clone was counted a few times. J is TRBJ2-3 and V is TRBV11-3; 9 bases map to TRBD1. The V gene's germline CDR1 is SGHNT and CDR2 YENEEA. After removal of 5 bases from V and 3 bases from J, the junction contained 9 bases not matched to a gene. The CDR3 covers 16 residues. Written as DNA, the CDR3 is TGTGCCAGCAGCCGGGGGACAGGGCGAAATACAGATACGCAGTATTTT. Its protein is CASSRGTGRNTDTQYF.

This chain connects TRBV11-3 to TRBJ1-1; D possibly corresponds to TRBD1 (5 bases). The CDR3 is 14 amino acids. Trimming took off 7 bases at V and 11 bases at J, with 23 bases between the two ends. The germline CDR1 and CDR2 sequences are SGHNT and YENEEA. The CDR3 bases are TGTGCCAGCAAAAATCGCCACGACAGTCCCAAGGCTTTCTTT. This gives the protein CASKNRHDSPKAFF.

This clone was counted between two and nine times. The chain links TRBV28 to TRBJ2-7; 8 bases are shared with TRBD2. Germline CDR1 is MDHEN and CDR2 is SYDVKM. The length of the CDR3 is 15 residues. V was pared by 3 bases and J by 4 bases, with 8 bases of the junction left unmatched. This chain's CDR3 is CASSFSGGLRYEQYF. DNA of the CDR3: TGTGCCAGCAGTTTCAGCGGGGGTCTCAGATACGAGCAGTACTTC.

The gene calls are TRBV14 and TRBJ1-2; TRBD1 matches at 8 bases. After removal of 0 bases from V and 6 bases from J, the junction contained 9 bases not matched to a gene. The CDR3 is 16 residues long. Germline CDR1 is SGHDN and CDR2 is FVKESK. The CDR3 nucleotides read TGTGCCAGCAGCCAAGACCCGACAGGGGCCGCGAATGGCTACACCTTC. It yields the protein CASSQDPTGAANGYTF.

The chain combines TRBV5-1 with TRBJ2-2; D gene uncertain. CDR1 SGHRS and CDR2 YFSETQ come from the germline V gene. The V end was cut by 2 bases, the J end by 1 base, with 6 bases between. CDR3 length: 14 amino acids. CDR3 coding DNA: TGCGCCAGCAGCTTCCGACAGAACACCGGGGAGCTGTTTTTT. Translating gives CASSFRQNTGELFF.

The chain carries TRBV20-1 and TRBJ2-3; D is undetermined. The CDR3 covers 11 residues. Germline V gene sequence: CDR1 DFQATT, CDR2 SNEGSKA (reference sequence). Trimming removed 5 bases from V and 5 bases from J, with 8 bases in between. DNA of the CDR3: TGCAGTGCTCCGAAGAAAGATACGCAGTATTTT. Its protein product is CSAPKKDTQYF.

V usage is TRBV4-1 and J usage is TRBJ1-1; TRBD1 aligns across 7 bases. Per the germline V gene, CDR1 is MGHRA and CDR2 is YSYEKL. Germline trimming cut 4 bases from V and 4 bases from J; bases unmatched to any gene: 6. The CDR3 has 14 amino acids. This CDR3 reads CASSRETGSTEAFF. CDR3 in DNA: TGCGCCAGCAGCCGTGAGACAGGGAGCACTGAAGCTTTCTTT.

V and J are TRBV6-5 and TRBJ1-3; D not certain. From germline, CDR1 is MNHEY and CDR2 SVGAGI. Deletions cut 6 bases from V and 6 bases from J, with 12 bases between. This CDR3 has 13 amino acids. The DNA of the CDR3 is TGTGCCAGCAGAAGGACCGGACTAAACACCATATATTTT. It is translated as CASRRTGLNTIYF.

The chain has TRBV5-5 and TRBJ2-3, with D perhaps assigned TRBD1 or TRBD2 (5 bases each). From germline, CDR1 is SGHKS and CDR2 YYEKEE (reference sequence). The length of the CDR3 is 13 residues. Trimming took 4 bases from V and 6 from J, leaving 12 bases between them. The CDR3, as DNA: TGTGCCAGCAGCCCACCGGGGCCTGATACGCAGTATTTT. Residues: CASSPPGPDTQYF.

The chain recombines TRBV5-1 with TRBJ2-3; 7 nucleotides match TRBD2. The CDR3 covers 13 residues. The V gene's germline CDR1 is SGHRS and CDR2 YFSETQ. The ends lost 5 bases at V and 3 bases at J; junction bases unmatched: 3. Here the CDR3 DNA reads TGCGCCAGCAGAGGGAGGGAAACAGATACGCAGTATTTT. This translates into CASRGRETDTQYF. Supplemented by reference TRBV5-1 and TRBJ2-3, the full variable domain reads KAGVTQTPRYLIKTRGQQVTLSCSPISGHRSVSWYQQTPGQGLQFLFEYFSETQRNKGNFPGRFSGRQFSNSRSEMNVSTLELGDSALYLCASRGRETDTQYFGPGTRLTVL.

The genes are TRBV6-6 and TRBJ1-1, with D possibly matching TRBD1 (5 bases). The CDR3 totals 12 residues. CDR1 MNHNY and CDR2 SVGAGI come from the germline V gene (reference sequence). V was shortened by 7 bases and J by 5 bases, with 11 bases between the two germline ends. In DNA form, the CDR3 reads TGTGCCAGCAACCTCAGGGAGACTGAAGCTTTCTTT. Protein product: CASNLRETEAFF.

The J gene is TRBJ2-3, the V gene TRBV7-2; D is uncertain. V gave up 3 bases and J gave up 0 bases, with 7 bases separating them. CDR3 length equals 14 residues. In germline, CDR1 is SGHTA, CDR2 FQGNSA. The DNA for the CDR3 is TGTGCCAGCAGCTTCGACTGGAGCACAGATACGCAGTATTTT. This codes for CASSFDWSTDTQYF.

DNA for the CDR3: TGTGCCTGGAAGGCGGGGGTAAGGACTGAAGCTTTCTTT. Translated, it gives CAWKAGVRTEAFF. The J gene is TRBJ1-1, the V gene TRBV30, with D perhaps TRBD1 (5 bases). Germline V gene sequence: CDR1 GTSNPN, CDR2 SVGIG (reference sequence). V lost 4 bases to trimming and J lost 5 bases, with 14 bases between them. This CDR3 has 13 amino acids.

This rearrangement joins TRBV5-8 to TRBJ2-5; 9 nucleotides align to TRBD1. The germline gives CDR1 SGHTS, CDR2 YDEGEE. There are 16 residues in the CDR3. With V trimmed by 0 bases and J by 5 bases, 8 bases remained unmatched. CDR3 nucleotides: TGTGCCAGCAGCTTGGATTGGGACAGGGCGGACGAGACCCAGTACTTC. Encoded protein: CASSLDWDRADETQYF.

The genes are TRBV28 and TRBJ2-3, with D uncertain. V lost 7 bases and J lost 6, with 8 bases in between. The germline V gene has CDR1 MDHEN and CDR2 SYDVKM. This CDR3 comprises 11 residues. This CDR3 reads CASKGTDTQYF. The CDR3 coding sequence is TGTGCCAGCAAGGGTACGGATACGCAGTATTTT. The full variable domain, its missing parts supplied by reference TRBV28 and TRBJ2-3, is DVKVTQSSRYLVKRTGEKVFLECVQDMDHENMFWYRQDPGLGLRLIYFSYDVKMKEKGDIPEGYSVSREKKERFSLILESASTNQTSMYLCASKGTDTQYFGPGTRLTVL.

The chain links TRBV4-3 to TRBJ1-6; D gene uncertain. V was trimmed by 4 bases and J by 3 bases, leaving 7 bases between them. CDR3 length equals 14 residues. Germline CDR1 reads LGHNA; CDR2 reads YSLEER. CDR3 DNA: TGCGCCAGCAGCCGGGATATCTATAATTCACCCCTCCACTTT. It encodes CASSRDIYNSPLHF.

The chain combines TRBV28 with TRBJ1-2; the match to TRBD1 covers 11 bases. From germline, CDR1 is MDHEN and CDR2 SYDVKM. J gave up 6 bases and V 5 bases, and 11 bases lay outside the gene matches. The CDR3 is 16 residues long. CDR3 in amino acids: CASSHRTGGVLDGYTF. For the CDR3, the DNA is TGTGCCAGCAGTCACCGGACAGGGGGCGTCCTGGATGGCTACACCTTC.

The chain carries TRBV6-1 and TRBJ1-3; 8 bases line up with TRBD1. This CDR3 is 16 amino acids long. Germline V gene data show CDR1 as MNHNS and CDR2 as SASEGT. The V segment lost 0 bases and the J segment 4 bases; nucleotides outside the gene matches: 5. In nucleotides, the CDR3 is TGTGCCAGCAGTGAAGCCGGACAGGGAAACGGAAACACCATATATTTT. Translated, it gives CASSEAGQGNGNTIYF.

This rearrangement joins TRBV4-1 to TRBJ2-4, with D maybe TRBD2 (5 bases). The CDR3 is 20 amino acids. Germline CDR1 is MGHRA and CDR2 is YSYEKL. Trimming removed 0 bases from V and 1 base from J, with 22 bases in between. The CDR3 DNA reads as TGCGCCAGCAGCCAAGATTATCCTGATCGCTCGAGAGGGGCCAAAAACATTCAGTACTTC. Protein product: CASSQDYPDRSRGAKNIQYF.

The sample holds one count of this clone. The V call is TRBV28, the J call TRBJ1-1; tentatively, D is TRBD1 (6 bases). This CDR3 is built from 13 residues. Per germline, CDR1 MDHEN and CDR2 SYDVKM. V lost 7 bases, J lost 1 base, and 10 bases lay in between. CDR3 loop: CASKGTQNTEAFF. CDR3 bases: TGTGCCAGCAAAGGGACACAGAACACTGAAGCTTTCTTT.

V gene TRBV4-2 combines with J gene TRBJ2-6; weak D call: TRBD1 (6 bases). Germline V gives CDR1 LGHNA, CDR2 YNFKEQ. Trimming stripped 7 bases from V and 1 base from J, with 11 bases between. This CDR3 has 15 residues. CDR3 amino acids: CASMLQGSGANVLTF. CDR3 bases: TGTGCCAGCATGTTACAGGGTTCTGGGGCCAACGTCCTGACTTTC.

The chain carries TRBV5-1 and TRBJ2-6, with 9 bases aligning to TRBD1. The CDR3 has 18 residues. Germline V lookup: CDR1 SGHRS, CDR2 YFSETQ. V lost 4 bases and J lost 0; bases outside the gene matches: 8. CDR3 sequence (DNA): TGCGCCAGCAGCGAACACAGGGGGCTCATCTCTGGGGCCAACGTCCTGACTTTC. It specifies CASSEHRGLISGANVLTF.

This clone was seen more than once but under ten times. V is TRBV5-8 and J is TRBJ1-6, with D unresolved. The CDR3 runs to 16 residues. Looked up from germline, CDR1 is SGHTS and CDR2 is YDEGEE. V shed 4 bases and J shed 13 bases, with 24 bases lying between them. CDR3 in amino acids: CASSLLTLGMPAPLHF. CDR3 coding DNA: TGTGCCAGCAGCCTACTTACATTAGGTATGCCGGCCCCCCTCCACTTT.

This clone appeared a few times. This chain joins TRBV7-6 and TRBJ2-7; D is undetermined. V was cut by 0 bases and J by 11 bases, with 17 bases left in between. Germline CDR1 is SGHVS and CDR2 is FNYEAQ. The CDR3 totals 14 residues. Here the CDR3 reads CASSLALDGPREYF. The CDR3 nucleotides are TGTGCCAGCAGCTTAGCGCTTGACGGCCCAAGGGAGTACTTC.